Given below is one T cell receptor beta chain in context. Its antigen is still unknown. The assay was run at survey level. TCRdb's copy holds only in-frame clones and misses some; the assay was immunoSEQ multiplex PCR. The sample lists some 40,000 clones; roughly 70% were seen once. The data originate from a study of pediatric ulcerative colitis. Study-wide points: This repertoire reflects total lymphocytes rather than subpopulations like regulatory T cells. A couple of rectal CDR3 clonotypes occurred in all ulcerative colitis patients.

Per the germline V gene, CDR1 is SGHKS and CDR2 is YYEKEE (reference sequence). V lost 7 bases to trimming and J lost 0 bases, with 10 bases between them. There are 13 residues in the CDR3. The rectum was sampled with one to two pinch biopsies at colonoscopy. The diagnostic colonoscopy in ulcerative colitis patients preceded any immunosuppressive treatment. The source of this sequence is a boy aged 5 to 17 with severe ulcerative colitis. V gene TRBV5-5 combines with J gene TRBJ1-2; D is unclear. The sample consisted of gut tissue. CDR3 coding DNA: TGTGCCAGCGGAAGTGGTACTAACTATGGCTACACCTTC. It yields the protein CASGSGTNYGYTF.